Below are 14 T cell receptor beta chains sequenced from a single sample in a study of cytomegalovirus exposure and HLA in healthy donors. The PCR contained 60 Vbeta and 13 Jbeta primers. Profiling relied on immunoSEQ multiplex PCR, and the TCRdb table lists in-frame clones only, not all of them. The sample shows over 150,000 clones, about 80% of them seen only once. Sequences were obtained from PBMCs. The receptor source for this set is a man aged 30-40 years in good health and CMV-seropositive.

The chain uses TRBV9 and TRBJ2-3, with 10 bases fitting TRBD2. The CDR3 length is 16 residues. Germline V gene data show CDR1 as SGDLS and CDR2 as YYNGEE. Trimming removed 3 bases from V and 3 bases from J; junction bases left unmatched: 7. As DNA, the CDR3 is TGTGCCAGCAGCGAACCTAGCGGGAGCCCGACAGATACGCAGTATTTT. Amino acids: CASSEPSGSPTDTQYF.

The genes are TRBV7-8 and TRBJ2-7; D might be TRBD2 (6 bases). Trimming cost V 2 bases and J 0 bases, with 8 bases left between them. Germline V gene data show CDR1 as SGHVS and CDR2 as FQNEAQ. The CDR3 loop spans 14 amino acids. CDR3 DNA sequence: TGTGCCAGCAGCTTAATAGCGGTCTCCTACGAGCAGTACTTC. As protein: CASSLIAVSYEQYF. The whole variable domain, remainder taken from reference TRBV7-8 and TRBJ2-7, is GAGVSQSPRYKVAKRGQDVALRCDPISGHVSLFWYQQALGQGPEFLTYFQNEAQLDKSGLPSDRFFAERPEGSVSTLKIQRTQQEDSAVYLCASSLIAVSYEQYFGPGTRLTVT.

This chain joins TRBV28 and TRBJ1-1, with TRBD1 identical over 9 bases. Germline CDR1 reads MDHEN; CDR2 reads SYDVKM. The CDR3 consists of 14 residues. Trimming took 6 bases from V and 0 from J; bases not matched to a gene: 2. As DNA, the CDR3 is TGTGCCAGCAGGACAGGGGGATTGAACACTGAAGCTTTCTTT. Protein: CASRTGGLNTEAFF.

This clone has just one count. The chain recombines TRBV7-8 with TRBJ1-3, with D unresolved. CDR3 length: 14 amino acids. The germline gives CDR1 SGHVS, CDR2 FQNEAQ. Between the trimmed V and J ends, which lost 1 base and 2 bases, there was a span of 6 bases. The CDR3 sequence is CASSLVNAGNTIYF. The CDR3 DNA follows: TGTGCCAGCAGCTTAGTCAATGCTGGAAACACCATATATTTT.

The J gene is TRBJ2-3, the V gene TRBV10-3, with TRBD1 matching 7 bases. Germline lookup yields CDR1 ENHRY and CDR2 SYGVKD. There are 14 residues in the CDR3. Germline trimming cut 4 bases from V and 6 bases from J; bases unmatched to any gene: 7. The CDR3 DNA reads TGTGCCATCAGTGCCGGACAGGTCCCGGATACGCAGTATTTT. It translates to CAISAGQVPDTQYF.

The chain joins TRBV7-9 to TRBJ2-3, with a possible D match to TRBD2 (6 bases). The germline CDR1 and CDR2 sequences are SEHNR and FQNEAQ (reference sequence). Deletions cut 5 bases from V and 6 bases from J, with 18 bases between. The CDR3 is made up of 15 amino acids. CDR3 loop: CASSLGRRDRDTQYF. CDR3 DNA sequence: TGTGCCAGCAGCCTAGGTCGGCGGGATCGGGATACGCAGTATTTT.

V usage is TRBV27 and J usage is TRBJ2-7, with D perhaps TRBD2 (5 bases). The germline V and J ends were trimmed by 6 bases and 6 bases, with 18 bases remaining between them. Germline V CDR1 and CDR2: MNHEY, SMNVEV (reference sequence). The CDR3 is 14 amino acids. The CDR3 region is CASRDGSDYGEQYF. The DNA of the CDR3 is TGTGCCAGCAGAGATGGGTCCGACTACGGCGAGCAGTACTTC.

The chain combines TRBV5-1 with TRBJ2-5; the D gene is possibly TRBD2 (9 bases). The ends were cut back, 3 bases at V and 5 bases at J, with 23 bases in the middle. The CDR3 runs to 17 residues. CDR1 is SGHRS and CDR2 is YFSETQ in the germline V gene. The CDR3 DNA reads TGCGCCAGCAGCTGGCGGGGGGGACAGGACGTCGGGGAGACCCAGTACTTC. Protein: CASSWRGGQDVGETQYF.

J is TRBJ2-5 and V is TRBV1; the table calls TRBD1, which could not be checked here. The J call is doubtful: the DNA matches TRBJ2-7 better. TRBV1 is recorded as a pseudogene. The CDR3 spans 17 residues. The CDR3 loop reads CTSSRRRHAISSYEQYF. CDR3 DNA sequence: TGCACCAGCAGCCGAAGAAGACACGCAATAAGCTCCTACGAGCAGTACTTC.

The chain carries TRBV7-3 and TRBJ2-1; D is unresolved. Deletions cut 5 bases from V and 7 bases from J, with 9 bases between. The CDR3 sequence is 12 residues long. Germline V gives CDR1 SGHTA, CDR2 FQGTGA. CDR3 amino acids: CASSPSRNEQFF. In DNA form, the CDR3 reads TGTGCCAGCAGCCCCTCGAGGAATGAGCAGTTCTTC. The full variable domain, rest sourced from reference TRBV7-3 and TRBJ2-1, is GAGVSQTPSNKVTEKGKYVELRCDPISGHTALYWYRQSLGQGPEFLIYFQGTGAADDSGLPNDRFFAVRPEGSVSTLKIQRTERGDSAVYLCASSPSRNEQFFGPGTRLTVL.

In this sample, this clone turned up a few times. The rearrangement links TRBV11-2 to TRBJ2-1, with 9 bases identical to TRBD1. The CDR3 runs 12 residues. Germline loops: CDR1 SGHAT, CDR2 FQNNGV. The junction had 9 bases not matched to a gene; V was cut back by 5 bases and J by 16 bases. The CDR3 nucleotides read TGTGCCAGCAGCCTATACCGGGACAGGGTTTTCTTC. Translated, it gives CASSLYRDRVFF.

On this clone: One junction end does not reproduce the germline sequence, and a read error may be involved. The chain links TRBV6-5 to TRBJ2-1, with a tentative D call TRBD2 (6 bases). CDR3 length: 14 amino acids. Germline values: CDR1 MNHEY, CDR2 SVGAGI. The CDR3 sequence is CAGSYSETRAEQFF. DNA of the CDR3: TGTGCCGGCAGTTACTCGGAGACTAGGGCTGAGCAGTTCTTC.

The CDR3 loop is CASSSGRAGNEQFF. DNA for the CDR3: TGTGCCAGCAGTAGCGGTAGGGCGGGCAATGAGCAGTTCTTC. The chain combines TRBV6-5 with TRBJ2-1; TRBD2 might be the D (5 bases). CDR1 MNHEY and CDR2 SVGAGI come from the germline V gene. The CDR3 has 14 residues. The V gene lost 5 bases and the J gene lost 6 bases, with 14 bases spanning the gap.

V and J are TRBV29-1 and TRBJ2-1; 13 bases match TRBD2. Germline V gene sequence: CDR1 SQVTM, CDR2 ANQGSEA. The CDR3 is 15 residues long. Trimming took 4 bases from V and 8 from J; bases not matched to a gene: 8. In nucleotides, the CDR3 is TGCAGCGTTGGGACTAGCGGGAGCAAAGGCGATGAGCAGTTCTTC. This codes for CSVGTSGSKGDEQFF.